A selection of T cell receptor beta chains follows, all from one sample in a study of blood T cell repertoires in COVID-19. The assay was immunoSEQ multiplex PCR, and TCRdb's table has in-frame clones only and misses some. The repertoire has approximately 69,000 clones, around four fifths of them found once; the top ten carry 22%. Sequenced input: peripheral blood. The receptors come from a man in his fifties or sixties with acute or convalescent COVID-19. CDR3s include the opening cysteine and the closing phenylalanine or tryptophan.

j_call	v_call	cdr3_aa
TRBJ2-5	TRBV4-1	CASSLPGGGGYQETQYF
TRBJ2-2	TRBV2	CASSISGGDGELFF
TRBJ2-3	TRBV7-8	CASSLGAGTTTDTQYF
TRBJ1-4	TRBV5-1	CASSRGTLATNEKLFF
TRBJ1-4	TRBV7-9	CASSRVAGFEKLFF
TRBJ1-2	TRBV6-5	CASSPELLGYGYTF
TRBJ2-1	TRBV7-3	CASSLTYGEGLYNEQFF
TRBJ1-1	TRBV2	CASSIENEAFF
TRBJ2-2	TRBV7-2	CASSPWTGKAGELFF
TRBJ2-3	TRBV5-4	CASSLTKGTDTQYF
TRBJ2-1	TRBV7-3	CASSLERDRHNEQFF
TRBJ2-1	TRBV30	CAWKGGTSGLRDNEQFF
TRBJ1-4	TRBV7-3	CASSLNGGLAGEKLFF
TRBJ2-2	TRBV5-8	CASSPEGFGELFF
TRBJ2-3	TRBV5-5	CASSRGGLGRTDTQYF
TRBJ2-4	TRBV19	CASSIQTGGDIQYF
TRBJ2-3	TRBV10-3	CAISESSTSLTNRDTQYF
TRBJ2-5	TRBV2	CASSEWGLAGGDGETQYF
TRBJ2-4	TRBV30	CAWSVGQVKNIQYF
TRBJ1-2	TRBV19	CASSIATVQGYTF
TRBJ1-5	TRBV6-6	CASSPPGQGERNQPQHF
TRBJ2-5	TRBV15	CATSRVGGTQYF
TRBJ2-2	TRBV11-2	CASSLDLQGANGELFF
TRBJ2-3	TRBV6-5	CASLTEITDTQYF
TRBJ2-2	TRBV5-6	CASSLTSGLTAGELFF
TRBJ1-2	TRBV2	CASQFGGEGYGYTF
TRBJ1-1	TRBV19	CASSQQNTEAFF
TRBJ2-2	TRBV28	CASSQRDAGELFF
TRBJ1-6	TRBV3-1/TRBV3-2	CASTEQGAPSPLHF
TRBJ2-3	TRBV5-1	CASSLRGRTSGKADTQYF
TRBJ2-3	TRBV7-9	CASSLAAGTTLDTDTQYF
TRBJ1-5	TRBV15	CATSRSSNQPQHF
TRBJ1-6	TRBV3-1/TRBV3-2	CASSQESASPLHF